These 22 T cell receptor beta chains originate from one sample sequenced in a study of beta chain features in type 1 diabetes. Reverse transcription of all isolated RNA meant that expressed TCRB transcripts were sequenced. Produced via immunoSEQ multiplex PCR; TCRdb's table is partial and in-frame only. Of about 160,000 clones in the sample, approximately 8.1% are singletons; the top ten hold around 0.5%. Antigens of these TCRs are unknown. Findings and caveats of the study: Across all four CD4+ subsets, people with type 1 diabetes showed modestly shorter TCRB CDR3s.

The sample comprised central memory CD4+ T cells from blood. The receptors were gathered from a man aged 18 to 29 with type 1 diabetes.

There are a few counts of this clone. The rearrangement uses TRBV5-1 and TRBJ2-2; the D gene is possibly TRBD2 (5 bases). V lost 4 bases and J lost 7, with 17 bases in between. Germline-derived CDR1 and CDR2 are SGHRS and YFSETQ. This CDR3 is 15 amino acids long. The CDR3 region is CASSPGGPGVGELFF. The CDR3 region has the DNA TGCGCCAGCAGCCCGGGTGGGCCCGGGGTCGGGGAGCTGTTTTTT.

This clone was seen at least ten times. The J gene is TRBJ2-7, the V gene TRBV21-1; TRBD1 was called by the table and not checked on the DNA. TRBV21-1 is classified as a pseudogene. There are 17 residues in the CDR3. The CDR3 is CASSNVGATDSIPEQYF. The CDR3 DNA reads as TGTGCCAGCAGCAACGTGGGGGCAACAGACAGCATCCCCGAGCAGTACTTC.

This clone has only a few counts. The chain links TRBV6-1 to TRBJ2-7; D is perhaps TRBD2 (6 bases). Germline V gene sequence: CDR1 MNHNS, CDR2 SASEGT. This CDR3 has 14 residues. Between the trimmed V and J ends, which lost 3 bases and 6 bases, there was a span of 15 bases. The CDR3 region is CASSERGSVFEQYF. Written as DNA, the CDR3 is TGTGCCAGCAGTGAGCGGGGCTCCGTTTTCGAGCAGTACTTC.

This clone came up a few times. The chain is built from TRBV6-5 and TRBJ2-1; TRBD2 matches 11 bases. From germline, CDR1 is MNHEY and CDR2 SVGAGI. J gave up 7 bases and V 3 bases, and 5 bases lay outside the gene matches. The CDR3 contains 15 residues. CDR3 loop: CASSYWASGGNEQFF. In DNA, the CDR3 is TGTGCCAGCAGTTATTGGGCTAGCGGGGGGAATGAGCAGTTCTTC.

This clone was counted at least ten times. The chain joins TRBV28 to TRBJ2-7; D gene uncertain. Germline V gene lookup returns CDR1 MDHEN and CDR2 SYDVKM. Trimming took off 8 bases at V and 5 bases at J, with 10 bases between the two ends. This CDR3 is built from 11 residues. CDR3: CASEDINEQYF. The CDR3, as DNA: TGTGCCAGCGAGGATATCAACGAGCAGTACTTC.

This clone has ten or more counts. The rearrangement links TRBV30 to TRBJ1-5; D uncertain. Germline values: CDR1 GTSNPN, CDR2 SVGIG (reference sequence). The CDR3 spans 13 residues. V was pared by 1 base and J by 2 bases, with 6 bases between. CDR3 residues: CAWSASGNQPQHF. In DNA, the CDR3 is TGTGCCTGGAGTGCCTCGGGCAATCAGCCCCAGCATTTT.

For the CDR3, the DNA is TGTGCCAGCAGCACATCACTTTTTCCCTACAATGAGCAGTTCTTC. Protein sequence: CASSTSLFPYNEQFF. The rearrangement joins TRBV21-1 to TRBJ2-1; TRBD2 is the table's D call and was not checked against the DNA. TRBV21-1 is designated a pseudogene. CDR3 size: 15 residues.

This clone turned up a few times. The rearrangement uses TRBV27 and TRBJ1-2, with D unresolved. The V gene's germline CDR1 is MNHEY and CDR2 SMNVEV (reference sequence). This CDR3 contains 13 residues. The ends were cut back, 5 bases at V and 7 bases at J, with 14 bases in the middle. The CDR3 region has the DNA TGTGCCAGCAGTCCGCATCCGGAGGGTGGCTACACCTTC. This gives the protein CASSPHPEGGYTF.

The chain couples TRBV5-4 to TRBJ2-5, with a possible D match to TRBD1 (5 bases). This CDR3 comprises 13 residues. Germline CDR1 SGHNT, CDR2 YYREEE (reference sequence). V lost 0 bases and J lost 2, with 5 bases in between. This chain's CDR3 is CASSLGQQETQYF. CDR3 bases: TGTGCCAGCAGCTTGGGACAGCAAGAGACCCAGTACTTC.

A few counts support this clone. This sequence joins TRBV6-5 and TRBJ2-2; 9 bases match TRBD1. Germline V gives CDR1 MNHEY, CDR2 SVGAGI. This CDR3 spans 15 amino acids. Trimming cost V 4 bases and J 5 bases; bases outside gene matches: 5. Here the CDR3 DNA reads TGTGCCAGCAGTTGGACCGGGACAGGGACCGGGGAGCTGTTTTTT. It is translated as CASSWTGTGTGELFF.

This clone was detected only a few times. The DNA for the CDR3 is TGTGCCAGCAGCTTGTACAGGGATAGGTATAGCAATCAGCCCCAGCATTTT. This codes for CASSLYRDRYSNQPQHF. V is TRBV5-6 and J is TRBJ1-5; TRBD1 is a possible D gene (6 bases). The germline V gene encodes CDR1 SGHDT and CDR2 YYEEEE. There are 17 residues in the CDR3. The ends were cut back, 1 base at V and 0 bases at J, with 14 bases in the middle.

This clone was observed a handful of times. This sample also contains other DNA sequences that code for the same CDR3. The chain has TRBV7-2 and TRBJ2-5; D remains unclear. Trimming took 2 bases from V and 5 from J, leaving 6 bases between them. Germline lookup yields CDR1 SGHTA and CDR2 FQGNSA. The CDR3 has 12 amino acids. This CDR3 is CASSLYRETQYF. In nucleotides, the CDR3 is TGTGCCAGCAGCTTATACCGGGAGACCCAGTACTTC.

There are a few counts of this clone. The CDR3 is CASSPAGTSGINEQFF. The CDR3 coding sequence is TGTGCCAGCTCACCAGCCGGGACTAGCGGGATCAATGAGCAGTTCTTC. V gene TRBV18 combines with J gene TRBJ2-1, with 13 nucleotides matching TRBD2. Germline-derived CDR1 and CDR2 are KGHSH and LQKENI. The J segment lost 6 bases and the V segment lost 2 bases, leaving 4 bases of the junction unmatched. The CDR3 consists of 16 residues.

This clone was seen many times. The chain has TRBV20-1 and TRBJ1-4; no clear D gene. The CDR3 has 11 amino acids. Germline CDR1 and CDR2: DFQATT and SNEGSKA (reference sequence). V was cut by 1 base and J by 8 bases, with 5 bases left in between. In nucleotides, the CDR3 is TGCAGTGCTAGAGGTCCGGAAAAACTGTTTTTT. It translates to CSARGPEKLFF.

The chain carries TRBV4-1 and TRBJ2-3; tentatively, D is TRBD1 (8 bases). The CDR3 contains 17 residues. The V end was cut by 4 bases, the J end by 2 bases, with 19 bases between. In germline, CDR1 is MGHRA, CDR2 YSYEKL. The CDR3 loop reads CASSRSTGGGPTDTQYF. The CDR3 DNA reads as TGCGCCAGCAGCCGAAGCACAGGGGGGGGCCCCACAGATACGCAGTATTTT.

The V and J genes are TRBV19 and TRBJ2-5; TRBD2 agrees at 10 bases. Losses at the gene ends were 4 bases for V and 5 bases for J; bases not matched to a gene: 4. This CDR3 is 14 amino acids long. The germline V gene has CDR1 LNHDA and CDR2 SQIVND (reference sequence). CDR3 sequence reads: CASSTGTSVETQYF. The CDR3 nucleotides read TGTGCCAGTAGTACCGGGACTAGCGTGGAGACCCAGTACTTC.

Only a few counts were recorded for this clone. The rearrangement links TRBV25-1 to TRBJ2-7; TRBD1 might be the D (6 bases). Deletions cut 4 bases from V and 4 bases from J, with 8 bases between. The length of the CDR3 is 12 residues. The V gene's germline CDR1 is MGHDK and CDR2 SYGVNS. CDR3 residues: CASSGTGYEQYF. In DNA form, the CDR3 reads TGTGCCAGCAGTGGTACAGGGTACGAGCAGTACTTC.

This clone was seen more than once but under ten times. This sequence joins TRBV15 and TRBJ2-2; D unresolved. The germline V and J ends were trimmed by 8 bases and 5 bases, with 15 bases remaining between them. CDR1 is LNHNV, CDR2 YYDKDF, per germline (reference sequence). The CDR3 sequence is 14 residues long. The CDR3 sequence: CATSKQELTGELFF. In DNA form, the CDR3 reads TGTGCCACCTCGAAGCAAGAATTAACCGGGGAGCTGTTTTTT.

The chain links TRBV27 to TRBJ1-2; 9 bases are a match to TRBD1. V shed 6 bases and J 7 bases; nucleotides not matched to a gene: 9. Germline loops: CDR1 MNHEY, CDR2 SMNVEV (reference sequence). This CDR3 comprises 14 residues. CDR3 sequence reads: CASRPRGQGAGYTF. Written as DNA, the CDR3 is TGTGCCAGCAGACCCAGGGGACAGGGTGCTGGCTACACCTTC.

This rearrangement joins TRBV2 to TRBJ2-4; 12 bases are shared with TRBD2. There are 17 residues in the CDR3. V gave up 1 base and J gave up 7 bases; unmatched junction bases: 8. Looked up from germline, CDR1 is SNHLY and CDR2 is FYNNEI. The CDR3 DNA follows: TGTGCCAGCAGTGAAGGGCTAGCGGGGGGGCTGCGGAACATTCAGTACTTC. The encoded protein is CASSEGLAGGLRNIQYF.

The genes are TRBV28 and TRBJ2-3; 9 nucleotides agree with TRBD2. V lost 6 bases, J lost 2 bases, and 3 bases stayed unmatched. CDR1 is MDHEN and CDR2 is SYDVKM in the germline V gene. The CDR3 runs 14 residues. CDR3 amino acids: CASRRGGPTDTQYF. The CDR3 nucleotides read TGTGCCAGCAGGCGGGGGGGCCCCACAGATACGCAGTATTTT.

This clone was counted many times. V usage is TRBV18 and J usage is TRBJ2-7, with D unclear. Per germline, CDR1 KGHSH and CDR2 LQKENI. V was clipped by 3 bases and J by 2 bases, with 8 bases between them. This CDR3 spans 13 amino acids. The CDR3 DNA is TGTGCCAGCTCACCCCCGGAGACCTACGAGCAGTACTTC. Translation gives CASSPPETYEQYF.